The TCR beta chain under discussion was sequenced for a study of human versus mouse CDR3 diversity and MHC coevolution. Findings and caveats of the study: Human T cells underwent selection on over five different MHC II alleles.

This CDR3 spans 17 amino acids. Trimming removed 4 bases at V and 0 bases at J, with 19 bases between. Germline V gives CDR1 LNHDA, CDR2 SQIVND (reference sequence). Cells were CD45RO-negative CD62L-positive naive CD4 T cells sorted from PBMCs. Notes on this clone: The antigen is undetermined.

Only in-frame clones appear in the TCRdb table, and some are missing; sequencing was by immunoSEQ multiplex PCR. This sample has about 81,000 clones; 85% to 95% occur once, and the top ten carry around 1.3%. Input material: naive CD4+ T cells from blood. Regarding subset: CD45RO-negative CD62L-positive naive CD4 T cells. This clonotype was obtained from a person aged 25 to 75 in good health. The V call is TRBV19, the J call TRBJ2-7, with D possibly TRBD2 on 7 matching bases. The CDR3 DNA reads TGTGCCAGTAGTAGCCCACCGAGGGGGGGCTTCTCCTACGAGCAGTACTTC. Its protein product is CASSSPPRGGFSYEQYF.